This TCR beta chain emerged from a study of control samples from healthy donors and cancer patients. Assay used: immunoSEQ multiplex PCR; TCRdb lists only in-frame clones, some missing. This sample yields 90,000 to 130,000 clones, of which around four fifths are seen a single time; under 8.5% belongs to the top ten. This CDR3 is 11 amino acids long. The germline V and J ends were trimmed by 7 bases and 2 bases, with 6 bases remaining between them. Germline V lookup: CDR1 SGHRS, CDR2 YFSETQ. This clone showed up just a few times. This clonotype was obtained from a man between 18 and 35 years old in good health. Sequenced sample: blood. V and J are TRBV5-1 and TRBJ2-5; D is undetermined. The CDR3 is CASGVQETQYF. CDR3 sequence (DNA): TGCGCCAGCGGGGTTCAAGAGACCCAGTACTTC.